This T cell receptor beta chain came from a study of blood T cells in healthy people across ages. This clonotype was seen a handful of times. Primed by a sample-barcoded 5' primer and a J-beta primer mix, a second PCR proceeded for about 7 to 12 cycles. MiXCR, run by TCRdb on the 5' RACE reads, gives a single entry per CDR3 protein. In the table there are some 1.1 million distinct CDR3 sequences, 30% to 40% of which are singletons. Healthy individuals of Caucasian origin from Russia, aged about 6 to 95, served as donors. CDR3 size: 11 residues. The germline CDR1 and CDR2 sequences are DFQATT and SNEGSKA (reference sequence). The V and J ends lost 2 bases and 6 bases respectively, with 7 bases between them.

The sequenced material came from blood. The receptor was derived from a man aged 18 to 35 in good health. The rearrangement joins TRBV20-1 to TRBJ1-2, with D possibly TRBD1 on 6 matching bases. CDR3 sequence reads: CSARNRDGYTF. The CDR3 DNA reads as TGCAGTGCTAGAAACAGGGATGGCTACACCTTC.